A single sample is the source of the 20 T cell receptor beta chains below, sequenced in a study of blood T cell repertoires in COVID-19. Sequenced by immunoSEQ multiplex PCR; TCRdb stores in-frame clones only, minus some. The table shows 80,000 to 100,000 clones, with over 75% occurring only once. The specimen sequenced was peripheral blood. Receptors were obtained from an elderly woman with active or convalescent COVID-19.

The rearrangement links TRBV6-9 to TRBJ2-2; tentatively, D is TRBD1 (5 bases). V was clipped by 0 bases and J by 7 bases, with 6 bases between them. The germline V gene encodes CDR1 MNHGY and CDR2 SVAAGI. This CDR3 is built from 13 residues. The CDR3 spells CASSYSQGGELFF. The CDR3 DNA is TGTGCCAGCAGTTATTCGCAGGGCGGGGAGCTGTTTTTT.

The gene calls are TRBV5-6 and TRBJ2-7, with 10 bases fitting TRBD2. J lost 0 bases, V lost 5 bases, and 8 bases had no gene match. Germline loops: CDR1 SGHDT, CDR2 YYEEEE. This CDR3 contains 16 residues. The CDR3 reads CASSSSGRALSYEQYF. The CDR3 DNA reads as TGTGCCAGCAGTTCGAGCGGGAGGGCCCTCTCCTACGAGCAGTACTTC. Using reference TRBV5-6 and TRBJ2-7 for the parts outside the CDR3, the full variable domain is DAGVTQSPTHLIKTRGQQVTLRCSPKSGHDTVSWYQQALGQGPQFIFQYYEEEERQRGNFPDRFSGHQFPNYSSELNVNALLLGDSALYLCASSSSGRALSYEQYFGPGTRLTVT.

The chain couples TRBV24-1 to TRBJ1-2, with TRBD1 as a possible D gene (5 bases). This CDR3 is 12 amino acids long. V was shortened by 4 bases and J by 3 bases, with 5 bases between the two germline ends. Germline CDR1 and CDR2: KGHDR and SFDVKD. As DNA, the CDR3 is TGTGCCACCAGTGACAGGGACTATGGCTACACCTTC. Translated, it gives CATSDRDYGYTF.

In its sample, this clone was seen once. The chain couples TRBV7-2 to TRBJ2-7; 10 bases map to TRBD1. Unmatched junction bases numbered 7, after V lost 5 bases and J lost 0 bases. The CDR3 has 16 residues. Germline CDR1 reads SGHTA; CDR2 reads FQGNSA. The CDR3 bases are TGTGCCAGCAGCCTCGACAGGGGGCTATACTCCTACGAGCAGTACTTC. Its translation: CASSLDRGLYSYEQYF.

This rearrangement joins TRBV11-2 to TRBJ2-5, with TRBD2 matching over 7 bases. Per germline, CDR1 SGHAT and CDR2 FQNNGV. V was clipped by 2 bases and J by 7 bases; unmatched bases: 7. This CDR3 has 14 residues. CDR3 coding DNA: TGTGCCAGCAGCTTAAAGAGCGGGGCGGGGACCCAGTACTTC. It encodes CASSLKSGAGTQYF.

The chain carries TRBV5-1 and TRBJ1-2, with D possibly TRBD1 on 5 matching bases. The CDR3 spans 16 residues. Germline CDR1 reads SGHRS; CDR2 reads YFSETQ. V lost 8 bases and J 3 bases, leaving 23 bases between the germline ends. The CDR3 DNA sequence: TGCGCCAGTAATATTGCAGGGAACTCGGCTGACTATGGCTACACCTTC. It specifies CASNIAGNSADYGYTF.

The chain links TRBV10-3 to TRBJ2-5; D may be TRBD2 (6 bases). The germline V gene encodes CDR1 ENHRY and CDR2 SYGVKD. This CDR3 comprises 13 residues. Trimming took off 7 bases at V and 5 bases at J, with 14 bases between the two ends. CDR3 nucleotide sequence: TGTGCCATCACCCCGGGACTGGGGGAGACCCAGTACTTC. Translation: CAITPGLGETQYF.

V gene TRBV3-1 (or the pseudogene TRBV3-2) combines with J gene TRBJ2-3; maybe TRBD1 (5 bases). CDR3 length: 20 amino acids. V was pared by 1 base and J by 6 bases, with 29 bases between. Germline loops: CDR1 LGHDT, CDR2 YNNKEL (reference sequence). CDR3 coding DNA: TGTGCCAGCAGCCAAGTATCCACTACAAGGACACGGCGGAGCAGGGATACGCAGTATTTT. It is translated as CASSQVSTTRTRRSRDTQYF.

In nucleotides, the CDR3 is TGTGCCAGCAGCTTAGGTCAGTATAGCAATCAGCCCCAGCATTTT. Its translation: CASSLGQYSNQPQHF. This chain connects TRBV7-9 to TRBJ1-5, with D hard to call. The V and J ends lost 1 base and 0 bases respectively, with 7 bases between them. This CDR3 comprises 15 residues. Germline assignment: CDR1 SEHNR and CDR2 FQNEAQ (reference sequence).

CDR3 in DNA: TGTGCCAGCTCGGCAACAGGGGTCGAGCAGTACTTC. Translated: CASSATGVEQYF. V and J are TRBV7-3 and TRBJ2-7; 7 bases are a match to TRBD1. The CDR3 totals 12 residues. The V and J ends lost 8 bases and 6 bases, in that order; junction bases with no gene match: 7. The germline V gene has CDR1 SGHTA and CDR2 FQGTGA.

The V call is TRBV7-8, the J call TRBJ2-1; 8 positions agree with TRBD2. This CDR3 comprises 17 residues. Germline V gene sequence: CDR1 SGHVS, CDR2 FQNEAQ. With 3 bases clipped from V and 4 bases from J, the junction kept 11 bases outside the gene matches. The CDR3 sequence is CASSFHNAGGTYNEQFF. DNA of the CDR3: TGTGCCAGCAGCTTTCATAATGCGGGGGGTACATACAATGAGCAGTTCTTC.

The chain has TRBV6-6 and TRBJ2-1; D is perhaps TRBD2 (5 bases). Per the germline V gene, CDR1 is MNHNY and CDR2 is SVGAGI (reference sequence). The ends were cut back, 2 bases at V and 2 bases at J, with 13 bases in the middle. The CDR3 length is 16 residues. For the CDR3, the DNA is TGTGCCAGCAGTTACCGAGGGCACGTACCCTACAATGAGCAGTTCTTC. Translating it yields CASSYRGHVPYNEQFF.

The rearrangement joins TRBV19 to TRBJ1-4, with 7 positions matching TRBD1. Germline lookup yields CDR1 LNHDA and CDR2 SQIVND (reference sequence). The ends lost 4 bases at V and 7 bases at J; junction bases unmatched: 12. The CDR3 sequence is 16 residues long. The CDR3 DNA sequence: TGTGCCAGTAGTACCTTAGGGGGCGTTGTTCGTGAAAAACTGTTTTTT. Its protein is CASSTLGGVVREKLFF.

The rearrangement links TRBV7-2 to TRBJ2-5; 12 positions match TRBD2. The J segment lost 5 bases and the V segment lost 0 bases, leaving 7 bases of the junction unmatched. The CDR3 has 17 amino acids. Germline V gene data show CDR1 as SGHTA and CDR2 as FQGNSA. The CDR3 spells CASSLALAGGPVETQYF. CDR3 sequence (DNA): TGTGCCAGCAGCTTAGCGCTAGCGGGGGGGCCGGTGGAGACCCAGTACTTC. The full variable domain, completed using reference TRBV7-2 and TRBJ2-5, is GAGVSQSPSNKVTEKGKDVELRCDPISGHTALYWYRQSLGQGLEFLIYFQGNSAPDKSGLPSDRFSAERTGGSVSTLTIQRTQQEDSAVYLCASSLALAGGPVETQYFGPGTRLLVL.

This clone was seen a few times. V gene TRBV24-1 combines with J gene TRBJ1-6; no clear D. The CDR3 covers 12 residues. In germline, CDR1 is KGHDR, CDR2 SFDVKD. The CDR3 DNA reads as TGTGTGGCCCCGTGTGGTAATTCACCCCTCCACTTT. Amino acids: CVAPCGNSPLHF.

The V and J genes are TRBV7-2 and TRBJ1-5; maybe TRBD1 (6 bases). There are 16 residues in the CDR3. V gave up 5 bases and J gave up 0 bases, with 14 bases separating them. Germline CDR1 reads SGHTA; CDR2 reads FQGNSA. The CDR3 coding sequence is TGTGCCAGCAGCAACGTGAAACAGGGTAGCAATCAGCCCCAGCATTTT. It is translated as CASSNVKQGSNQPQHF.

The gene calls are TRBV4-2 and TRBJ2-5; 8 bases line up with TRBD2. CDR1 and CDR2 (germline): LGHNA, YNFKEQ. The CDR3 extends over 15 amino acids. J gave up 5 bases and V 2 bases, and 7 bases lay outside the gene matches. In nucleotides, the CDR3 is TGTGCCAGCAGCCAAAGTGATAGCGGGGAGGAGACCCAGTACTTC. The encoded protein is CASSQSDSGEETQYF.

This clone came up once. This chain links TRBV3-1 (or the pseudogene TRBV3-2) with TRBJ2-3, with 9 bases identical to TRBD2. After removal of 5 bases from V and 2 bases from J, the junction contained 11 bases not matched to a gene. The CDR3 totals 17 residues. CDR1 and CDR2 (germline): LGHDT, YNNKEL (reference sequence). As DNA, the CDR3 is TGTGCCAGCAGCAAAACTCTAGCGGGGCCCAACACAGATACGCAGTATTTT. Translation gives CASSKTLAGPNTDTQYF.

The chain links TRBV2 to TRBJ1-5; 8 bases fit TRBD1. V lost 2 bases, J lost 1 base, and 1 base stayed unmatched. CDR1 is SNHLY and CDR2 is FYNNEI in the germline V gene. CDR3 size: 15 residues. CDR3 sequence reads: CASSEQGASNQPQHF. CDR3 coding DNA: TGTGCCAGCAGTGAACAGGGGGCGAGCAATCAGCCCCAGCATTTT.

Concerning this clone itself: The junction differs from germline at one of its ends, possibly a read error. This same CDR3 is encoded by further DNA sequences in the sample. CDR3 DNA: TGTGCCAGTAGCTACGGACAGTCCTACGAGCAGTACTTC. Translated, it gives CASSYGQSYEQYF. The chain has TRBV5-8 and TRBJ2-7; D might be TRBD1 (6 bases). The CDR3 length is 13 residues. Germline loops: CDR1 SGHTS, CDR2 YDEGEE. Drawing the rest from reference TRBV5-8 and TRBJ2-7, the complete variable domain is EAGVTQSPTHLIKTRGQQATLRCSPISGHTSVYWYQQALGLGLQFLLWYDEGEERNRGNFPPRFSGRQFPNYSSELNVNALELEDSALYLCASSYGQSYEQYFGPGTRLTVT.